These 28 T cell receptor beta chains share one sample of origin, sequenced in a study of cytomegalovirus exposure and HLA in healthy donors. The PCR made use of 60 Vbeta and 13 Jbeta primers. Only in-frame clones appear in the TCRdb table, and some are missing; sequencing was by immunoSEQ multiplex PCR. Its table records roughly 120,000 clones. The sequenced sample consisted of PBMCs. The source of these receptors is a young man in good health and CMV-seronegative.

The rearrangement uses TRBV6-6 and TRBJ2-7; 9 nucleotides agree with TRBD1. In germline, CDR1 is MNHNY, CDR2 SVGAGI (reference sequence). This CDR3 comprises 14 residues. The trim removed 6 bases at V and 2 bases at J, leaving 5 bases unmatched. CDR3 sequence: CASRTTGGAYEQYF. The DNA for the CDR3 is TGTGCCAGCAGGACGACAGGGGGGGCCTACGAGCAGTACTTC.

The chain combines TRBV2 with TRBJ2-2; 9 nucleotides agree with TRBD2. The J segment lost 0 bases and the V segment lost 11 bases, leaving 19 bases of the junction unmatched. The CDR3 runs to 19 residues. Germline V CDR1 and CDR2: SNHLY, FYNNEI. CDR3 sequence: CAGGLARPNYITNTGELFF. DNA for the CDR3: TGTGCCGGCGGACTAGCGAGACCCAACTACATCACGAACACCGGGGAGCTGTTTTTT.

V usage is TRBV19 and J usage is TRBJ2-2, with 8 bases lining up with TRBD1. Germline values: CDR1 LNHDA, CDR2 SQIVND (reference sequence). The CDR3 has 15 amino acids. The V gene end was trimmed by 3 bases and the J gene end by 6 bases; junction bases not matched to a gene: 6. CDR3 residues: CASSMSVTGAGELFF. CDR3 DNA: TGTGCCAGTAGTATGTCAGTGACAGGGGCCGGGGAGCTGTTTTTT.

The V gene is TRBV7-9, the J gene TRBJ1-4, with D hard to call. The germline V gene encodes CDR1 SEHNR and CDR2 FQNEAQ (reference sequence). The length of the CDR3 is 14 residues. The V gene lost 6 bases and the J gene lost 8 bases, with 16 bases spanning the gap. CDR3 sequence: CASRPETSTEKLFF. CDR3 bases: TGTGCCAGCAGACCCGAAACCTCCACAGAAAAACTGTTTTTT.

The gene calls are TRBV6-1 and TRBJ2-5; 7 nucleotides align to TRBD2. The better agreement between TRBJ2-7 and the DNA end casts doubt on the J call. The CDR3 is made up of 14 amino acids. Germline V CDR1 and CDR2: MNHNS, SASEGT. The CDR3 is CASSHPGLNYEQYF. The CDR3 region has the DNA TGTGCCAGCAGTCACCCGGGACTAAACTACGAGCAGTACTTC.

The chain couples TRBV7-9 to TRBJ2-1, with 10 bases aligning to TRBD2. The CDR3 is 18 residues long. CDR1 and CDR2 (germline): SEHNR, FQNEAQ (reference sequence). After removal of 5 bases from V and 5 bases from J, the junction contained 15 bases not matched to a gene. Written as DNA, the CDR3 is TGTGCCAGCAGCCCAGGACTAGCGGCGGAGAAGGGGCACAATGAGCAGTTCTTC. Encoded protein: CASSPGLAAEKGHNEQFF.

V and J are TRBV7-2 and TRBJ2-5; 7 nucleotides match TRBD1. After removal of 2 bases from V and 5 bases from J, the junction contained 2 bases not matched to a gene. Germline V gene sequence: CDR1 SGHTA, CDR2 FQGNSA. There are 13 residues in the CDR3. For the CDR3, the DNA is TGTGCCAGCAGCTTAAGGGGGCCGGAGACCCAGTACTTC. Protein product: CASSLRGPETQYF. The entire variable domain, with the rest obtained from reference TRBV7-2 and TRBJ2-5, is as follows: GAGVSQSPSNKVTEKGKDVELRCDPISGHTALYWYRQSLGQGLEFLIYFQGNSAPDKSGLPSDRFSAERTGGSVSTLTIQRTQQEDSAVYLCASSLRGPETQYFGPGTRLLVL.

The chain couples TRBV4-2 to TRBJ2-3; D might be TRBD2 (6 bases). With 3 bases removed from V and 0 bases from J, the gap between germline ends came to 16 bases. The CDR3 has 17 residues. The germline gives CDR1 LGHNA, CDR2 YNFKEQ. Written as DNA, the CDR3 is TGTGCCAGCAGCCAGGGTCCCCGCGGGACTAGCACAGATACGCAGTATTTT. Amino acids: CASSQGPRGTSTDTQYF.

The chain employs TRBV9 and TRBJ2-7; TRBD1 matches at 7 bases. Germline CDR1 and CDR2: SGDLS and YYNGEE. The CDR3 spans 15 residues. Trimming took 0 bases from V and 6 from J; bases not matched to a gene: 9. In DNA, the CDR3 is TGTGCCAGCAGCGTAGGACCGGACAGGATGAGCGAGCAGTACTTC. Encoded protein: CASSVGPDRMSEQYF. Together with reference TRBV9 and TRBJ2-7, the CDR3 gives the full variable domain: DSGVTQTPKHLITATGQRVTLRCSPRSGDLSVYWYQQSLDQGLQFLIQYYNGEERAKGNILERFSAQQFPDLHSELNLSSLELGDSALYFCASSVGPDRMSEQYFGPGTRLTVT.

The rearrangement links TRBV27 to TRBJ1-1; 7 nucleotides align to TRBD1. V was pared by 3 bases and J by 11 bases, with 6 bases of the junction left unmatched. The CDR3 runs 12 residues. Germline CDR1 reads MNHEY; CDR2 reads SMNVEV (reference sequence). The CDR3 loop is CASSFSGGTAFF. In nucleotides, the CDR3 is TGTGCCAGCAGTTTCTCAGGGGGAACGGCTTTCTTT.

The J gene is TRBJ2-1, the V gene TRBV4-3; 10 bases line up with TRBD2. The CDR3 sequence is 16 residues long. Germline-derived CDR1 and CDR2 are LGHNA and YSLEER. V lost 1 base, J lost 8 bases, and 8 bases stayed unmatched. DNA for the CDR3: TGCGCCAGCAGCCAAGGGTGGAGCGGGAGGGCATATGAGCAGTTCTTC. This codes for CASSQGWSGRAYEQFF.

The chain combines TRBV7-2 with TRBJ2-7; 9 bases map to TRBD2. Per germline, CDR1 SGHTA and CDR2 FQGNSA. V trimming: 5 bases; J trimming: 4 bases; junction bases outside the gene matches: 9. This CDR3 has 15 amino acids. CDR3 sequence (DNA): TGTGCCAGCAGCGGCCGTAGCGGGAGTGATTACGAGCAGTACTTC. It is translated as CASSGRSGSDYEQYF.

V is TRBV28 and J is TRBJ2-1; D gene uncertain. Per germline, CDR1 MDHEN and CDR2 SYDVKM. V dropped 5 bases and J dropped 0 bases, with 8 bases sitting between them. The CDR3 totals 14 residues. CDR3 loop: CASSPPRSYNEQFF. DNA for the CDR3: TGTGCCAGCAGTCCCCCCCGCTCCTACAATGAGCAGTTCTTC.

The J gene is TRBJ1-6, the V gene TRBV5-1, with 8 bases that match TRBD1. Germline loops: CDR1 SGHRS, CDR2 YFSETQ. Unmatched junction bases numbered 7, after V lost 4 bases and J lost 7 bases. The CDR3 has 15 residues. The CDR3 region is CASSDGQGANSPLHF. For the CDR3, the DNA is TGCGCCAGCAGCGATGGACAGGGAGCGAATTCACCCCTCCACTTT.

The chain has TRBV29-1 and TRBJ2-7, with D perhaps matching TRBD2 (7 bases). Trimming shortened V by 6 bases and J by 4 bases, and 16 bases separated the two germline ends. CDR3 length: 13 residues. Germline V gene lookup returns CDR1 SQVTM and CDR2 ANQGSEA. The CDR3 region has the DNA TGCAGCGTCTTAGAGGGGGGACTATACGAGCAGTACTTC. Its translation is CSVLEGGLYEQYF.

The chain joins TRBV30 to TRBJ1-2, with 8 nucleotides matching TRBD1. The CDR3 is 13 amino acids. Germline lookup yields CDR1 GTSNPN and CDR2 SVGIG (reference sequence). Trimming cost V 1 base and J 4 bases; bases outside gene matches: 2. The CDR3 loop reads CAWSGTGTYGYTF. For the CDR3, the DNA is TGTGCCTGGAGTGGGACAGGGACCTATGGCTACACCTTC.

The chain uses TRBV6-5 and TRBJ2-1, with 7 bases aligning to TRBD2. CDR3 length equals 14 residues. J lost 8 bases, V lost 8 bases, and 12 bases had no gene match. The germline V gene encodes CDR1 MNHEY and CDR2 SVGAGI. The CDR3 here is CASGGLRGLDEQFF. For the CDR3, the DNA is TGTGCCAGCGGGGGACTACGAGGATTGGATGAGCAGTTCTTC.

The V gene is TRBV28, the J gene TRBJ2-3; the match to TRBD1 covers 7 bases. There are 14 residues in the CDR3. V shed 7 bases and J 3 bases; nucleotides not matched to a gene: 7. Germline V gene sequence: CDR1 MDHEN, CDR2 SYDVKM. The CDR3 DNA is TGTGCCAGCATCCCAGACAGGGTTACAGATACGCAGTATTTT. This translates into CASIPDRVTDTQYF.

The rearrangement joins TRBV6-1 to TRBJ2-1, with 9 bases matching TRBD2. The CDR3 contains 15 residues. Looked up from germline, CDR1 is MNHNS and CDR2 is SASEGT. The J segment lost 6 bases and the V segment lost 6 bases, leaving 9 bases of the junction unmatched. This CDR3 reads CASRPGLASSNEQFF. The CDR3 coding sequence is TGTGCCAGCAGGCCGGGACTAGCCTCATCCAATGAGCAGTTCTTC.

The chain carries TRBV19 and TRBJ1-5; D possibly corresponds to TRBD1 (6 bases). Trimming cost V 2 bases and J 7 bases, with 12 bases left between them. The CDR3 runs 14 residues. CDR1 and CDR2 from the germline V gene are LNHDA and SQIVND (reference sequence). The CDR3 reads CASSIQGSGQPQHF. CDR3 coding DNA: TGTGCCAGTAGTATACAGGGGTCGGGACAGCCCCAGCATTTT.

The J gene is TRBJ2-5, the V gene TRBV28, with D possibly TRBD2 on 7 matching bases. V dropped 2 bases and J dropped 9 bases, with 10 bases sitting between them. In germline, CDR1 is MDHEN, CDR2 SYDVKM. The CDR3 has 12 residues. CDR3 nucleotides: TGTGCCAGCAGTTTACCCGGGGGGCCCCAGTACTTC. Translation gives CASSLPGGPQYF.

This chain uses TRBV10-3 with TRBJ2-7; 9 bases are a match to TRBD1. Trimming cost V 0 bases and J 4 bases; bases outside gene matches: 4. Germline V gene lookup returns CDR1 ENHRY and CDR2 SYGVKD. The CDR3 loop spans 15 amino acids. CDR3 in DNA: TGTGCCATCAGTGAGTCAGGGACAGGGCTTTACGAGCAGTACTTC. This gives the protein CAISESGTGLYEQYF.

The rearrangement links TRBV6-5 to TRBJ2-2; D uncertain. This CDR3 has 14 residues. The germline V gene encodes CDR1 MNHEY and CDR2 SVGAGI. V was trimmed by 8 bases and J by 1 base, leaving 11 bases between them. The CDR3 nucleotides are TGTGCCAGCGCCAGAATAAGGAACACCGGGGAGCTGTTTTTT. Protein sequence: CASARIRNTGELFF.

This rearrangement joins TRBV9 to TRBJ2-1; the D gene is possibly TRBD2 (7 bases). The CDR3 is 18 residues long. The V end lost 0 bases, the J end lost 5 bases, and 21 bases lay between the germline ends. The germline V gene encodes CDR1 SGDLS and CDR2 YYNGEE. CDR3 DNA: TGTGCCAGCAGCGTAGGTATTGTAGGACTAGGGGGTAACAATGAGCAGTTCTTC. Translated: CASSVGIVGLGGNNEQFF.

The chain links TRBV6-6 to TRBJ1-1; 11 bases line up with TRBD1. After removal of 6 bases from V and 7 bases from J, the junction contained 7 bases not matched to a gene. Germline values: CDR1 MNHNY, CDR2 SVGAGI (reference sequence). This CDR3 has 14 amino acids. This chain's CDR3 is CASSTGQGVHEAFF. Written as DNA, the CDR3 is TGTGCCAGCAGCACGGGACAGGGGGTACATGAAGCTTTCTTT.

This sequence joins TRBV20-1 and TRBJ2-7; D may be TRBD1 (6 bases). V lost 8 bases and J 3 bases, leaving 11 bases between the germline ends. Germline V lookup: CDR1 DFQATT, CDR2 SNEGSKA (reference sequence). This CDR3 comprises 11 residues. The CDR3 sequence: CSTGRDYEQYF. In DNA form, the CDR3 reads TGCAGTACAGGGAGAGACTACGAGCAGTACTTC.

The chain has TRBV7-9 and TRBJ1-1, with 10 bases identical to TRBD1. There are 17 residues in the CDR3. V shed 5 bases, J shed 1 base, and the junction held 10 bases outside the gene matches. Per germline, CDR1 SEHNR and CDR2 FQNEAQ (reference sequence). The CDR3 region has the DNA TGTGCCAGCAGCCCCGCGCGGACAGGGGGGCGGAACACTGAAGCTTTCTTT. Its protein product is CASSPARTGGRNTEAFF.

DNA for the CDR3: TGCAGTGCTAGGAGACAGGCTGAAGCTTTCTTT. Protein: CSARRQAEAFF. This chain uses TRBV20-1 with TRBJ1-1; D might be TRBD1 (6 bases). CDR3 size: 11 residues. V gave up 3 bases and J gave up 6 bases, with 8 bases separating them. In germline, CDR1 is DFQATT, CDR2 SNEGSKA (reference sequence).